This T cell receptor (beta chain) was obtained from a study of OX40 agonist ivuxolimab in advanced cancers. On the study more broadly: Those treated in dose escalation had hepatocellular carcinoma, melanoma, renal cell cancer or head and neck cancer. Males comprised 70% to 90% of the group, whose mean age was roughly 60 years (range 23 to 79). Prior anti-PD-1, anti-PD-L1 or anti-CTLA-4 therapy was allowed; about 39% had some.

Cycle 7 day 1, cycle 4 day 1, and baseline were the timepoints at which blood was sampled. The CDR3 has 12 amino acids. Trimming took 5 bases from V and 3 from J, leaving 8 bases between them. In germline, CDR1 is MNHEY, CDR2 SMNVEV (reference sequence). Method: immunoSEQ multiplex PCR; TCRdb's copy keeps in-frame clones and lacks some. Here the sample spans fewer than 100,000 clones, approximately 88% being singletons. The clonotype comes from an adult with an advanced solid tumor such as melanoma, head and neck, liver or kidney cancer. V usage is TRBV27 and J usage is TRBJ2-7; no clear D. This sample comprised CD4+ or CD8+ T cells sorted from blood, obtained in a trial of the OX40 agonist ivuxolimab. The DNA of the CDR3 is TGTGCCAGCAGTCCCCCAAGCTACGAGCAGTACTTC. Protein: CASSPPSYEQYF.